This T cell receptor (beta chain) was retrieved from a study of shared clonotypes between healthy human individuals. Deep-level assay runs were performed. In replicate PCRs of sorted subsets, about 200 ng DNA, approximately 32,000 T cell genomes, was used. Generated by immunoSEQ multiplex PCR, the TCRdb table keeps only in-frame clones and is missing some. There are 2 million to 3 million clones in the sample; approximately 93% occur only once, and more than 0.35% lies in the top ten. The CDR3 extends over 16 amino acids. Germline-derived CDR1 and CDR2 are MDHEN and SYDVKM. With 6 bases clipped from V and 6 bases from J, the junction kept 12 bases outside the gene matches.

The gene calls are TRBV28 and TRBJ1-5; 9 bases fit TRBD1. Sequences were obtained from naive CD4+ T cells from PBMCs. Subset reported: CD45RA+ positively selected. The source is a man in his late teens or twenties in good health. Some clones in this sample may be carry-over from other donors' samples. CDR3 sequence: CASRPRDRVLSQPQHF. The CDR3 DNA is TGTGCCAGCAGACCCCGGGACAGGGTTTTGAGTCAGCCCCAGCATTTT.